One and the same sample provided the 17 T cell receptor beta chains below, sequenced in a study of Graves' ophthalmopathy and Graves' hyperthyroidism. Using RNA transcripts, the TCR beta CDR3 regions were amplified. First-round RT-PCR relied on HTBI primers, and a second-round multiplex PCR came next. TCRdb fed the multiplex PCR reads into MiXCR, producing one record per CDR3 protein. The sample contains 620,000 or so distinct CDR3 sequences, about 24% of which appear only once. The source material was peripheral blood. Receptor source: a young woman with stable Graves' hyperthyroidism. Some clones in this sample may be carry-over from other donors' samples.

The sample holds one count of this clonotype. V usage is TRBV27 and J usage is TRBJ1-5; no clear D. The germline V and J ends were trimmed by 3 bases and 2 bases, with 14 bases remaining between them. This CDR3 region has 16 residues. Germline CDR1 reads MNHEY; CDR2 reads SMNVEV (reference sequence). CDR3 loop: CASSLAPPQGNQPQHF. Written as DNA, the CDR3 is TGTGCCAGCAGTTTGGCCCCTCCGCAGGGCAATCAGCCCCAGCATTTT.

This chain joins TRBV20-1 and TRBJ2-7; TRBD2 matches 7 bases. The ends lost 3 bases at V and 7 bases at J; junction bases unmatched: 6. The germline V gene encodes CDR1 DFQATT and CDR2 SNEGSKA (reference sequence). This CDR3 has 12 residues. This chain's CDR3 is CSARGGGWEQYF. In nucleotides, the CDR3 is TGCAGTGCTAGGGGCGGGGGATGGGAGCAGTACTTC.

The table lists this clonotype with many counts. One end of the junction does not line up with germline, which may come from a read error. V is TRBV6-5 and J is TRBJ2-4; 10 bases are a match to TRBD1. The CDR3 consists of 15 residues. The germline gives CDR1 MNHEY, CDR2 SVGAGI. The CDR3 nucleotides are TGTGCCAGCAGTTCCGCCGGGACAGGGGAAAACATTAAGTACTTC. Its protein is CASSSAGTGENIKYF.

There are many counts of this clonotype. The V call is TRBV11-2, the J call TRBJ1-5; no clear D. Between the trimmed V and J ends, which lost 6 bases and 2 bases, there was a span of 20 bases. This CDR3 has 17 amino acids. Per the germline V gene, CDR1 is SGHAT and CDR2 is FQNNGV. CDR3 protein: CASSTTPGVGGNQPQHF. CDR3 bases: TGTGCCAGCAGTACAACCCCGGGTGTTGGGGGCAATCAGCCCCAGCATTTT. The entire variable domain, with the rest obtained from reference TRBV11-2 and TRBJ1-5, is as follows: EAGVAQSPRYKIIEKRQSVAFWCNPISGHATLYWYQQILGQGPKLLIQFQNNGVVDDSQLPKDRFSAERLKGVDSTLKIQPAKLEDSAVYLCASSTTPGVGGNQPQHFGDGTRLSIL.

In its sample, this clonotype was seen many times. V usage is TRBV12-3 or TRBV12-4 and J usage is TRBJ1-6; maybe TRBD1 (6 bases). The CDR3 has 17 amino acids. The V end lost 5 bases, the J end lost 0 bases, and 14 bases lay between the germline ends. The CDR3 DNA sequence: TGTGCCAGCAGTCCCACAGGGTTTGGCTCCTATAATTCACCCCTCCACTTT. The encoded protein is CASSPTGFGSYNSPLHF.

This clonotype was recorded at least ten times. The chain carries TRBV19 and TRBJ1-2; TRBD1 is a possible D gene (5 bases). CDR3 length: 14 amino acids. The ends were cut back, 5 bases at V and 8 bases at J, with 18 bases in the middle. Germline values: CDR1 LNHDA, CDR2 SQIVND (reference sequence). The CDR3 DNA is TGTGCCAGTAGTCGCCAGGGCCCCGTGATCGGCTACACCTTC. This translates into CASSRQGPVIGYTF.

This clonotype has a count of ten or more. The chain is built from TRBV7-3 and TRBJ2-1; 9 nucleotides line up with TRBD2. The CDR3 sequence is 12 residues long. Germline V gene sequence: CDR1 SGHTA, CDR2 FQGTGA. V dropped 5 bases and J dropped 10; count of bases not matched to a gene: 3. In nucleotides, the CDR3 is TGTGCCAGCAGCCCGCTAGCGGGAGAGCAGTTCTTC. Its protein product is CASSPLAGEQFF. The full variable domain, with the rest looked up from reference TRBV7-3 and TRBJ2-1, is GAGVSQTPSNKVTEKGKYVELRCDPISGHTALYWYRQSLGQGPEFLIYFQGTGAADDSGLPNDRFFAVRPEGSVSTLKIQRTERGDSAVYLCASSPLAGEQFFGPGTRLTVL.

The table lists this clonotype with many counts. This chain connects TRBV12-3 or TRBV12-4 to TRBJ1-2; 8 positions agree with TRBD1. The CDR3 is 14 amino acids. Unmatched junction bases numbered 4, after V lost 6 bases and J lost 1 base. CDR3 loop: CASRGTGDNYGYTF. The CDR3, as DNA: TGTGCCAGCAGGGGGACAGGAGATAACTATGGCTACACCTTC.

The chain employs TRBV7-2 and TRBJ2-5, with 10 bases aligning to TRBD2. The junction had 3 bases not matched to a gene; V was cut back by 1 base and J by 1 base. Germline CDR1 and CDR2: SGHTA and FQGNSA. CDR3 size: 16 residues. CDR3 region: CASSLGASGGQETQYF. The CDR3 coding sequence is TGTGCCAGCAGCTTAGGGGCTAGCGGGGGCCAAGAGACCCAGTACTTC.

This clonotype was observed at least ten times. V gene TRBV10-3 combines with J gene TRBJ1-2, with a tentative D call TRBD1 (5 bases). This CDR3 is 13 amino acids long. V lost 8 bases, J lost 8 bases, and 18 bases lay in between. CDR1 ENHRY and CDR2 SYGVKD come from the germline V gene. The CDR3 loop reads CAIGEGTVAGYTF. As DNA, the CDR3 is TGTGCCATCGGGGAAGGGACGGTGGCGGGCTACACCTTC.

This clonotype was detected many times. CDR3 bases: TGTGCCAGCAGCTTAGAGGGGACAGAAGAGACCCAGTACTTC. Its translation: CASSLEGTEETQYF. The J gene is TRBJ2-5, the V gene TRBV11-3; 7 nucleotides line up with TRBD1. The CDR3 has 14 amino acids. V gave up 0 bases and J gave up 3 bases; unmatched junction bases: 1. Germline assignment: CDR1 SGHNT and CDR2 YENEEA.

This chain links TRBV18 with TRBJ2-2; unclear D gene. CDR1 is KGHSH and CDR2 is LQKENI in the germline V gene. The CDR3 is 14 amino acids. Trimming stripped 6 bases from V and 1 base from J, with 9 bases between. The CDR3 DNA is TGTGCCAGCTCCGTAAAGGGGAACACCGGGGAGCTGTTTTTT. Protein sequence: CASSVKGNTGELFF.

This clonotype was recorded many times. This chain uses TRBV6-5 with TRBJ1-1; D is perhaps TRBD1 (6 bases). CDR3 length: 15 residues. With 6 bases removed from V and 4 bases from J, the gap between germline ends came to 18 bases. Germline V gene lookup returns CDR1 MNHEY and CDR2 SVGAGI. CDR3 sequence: CASRRGMGGGTEAFF. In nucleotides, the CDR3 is TGTGCCAGCAGAAGGGGGATGGGGGGAGGCACTGAAGCTTTCTTT.

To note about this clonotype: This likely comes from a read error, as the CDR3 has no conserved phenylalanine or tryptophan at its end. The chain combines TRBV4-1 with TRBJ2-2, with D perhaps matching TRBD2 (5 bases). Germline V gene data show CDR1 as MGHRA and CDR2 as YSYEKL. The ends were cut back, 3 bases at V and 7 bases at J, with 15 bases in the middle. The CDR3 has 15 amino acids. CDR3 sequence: CASSHTSREGGELFV. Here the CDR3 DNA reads TGCGCCAGCAGCCACACTAGTAGAGAGGGCGGGGAGCTGTTTGTT.

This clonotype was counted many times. CDR3 sequence reads: CSVSGLAGGSSYEQYF. The CDR3 coding sequence is TGCAGCGTTTCGGGACTAGCGGGGGGTAGCTCCTACGAGCAGTACTTC. The chain couples TRBV29-1 to TRBJ2-7, with 15 bases aligning to TRBD2. The V gene's germline CDR1 is SQVTM and CDR2 ANQGSEA. V shed 5 bases, J shed 0 bases, and the junction held 5 bases outside the gene matches. This CDR3 spans 16 amino acids.

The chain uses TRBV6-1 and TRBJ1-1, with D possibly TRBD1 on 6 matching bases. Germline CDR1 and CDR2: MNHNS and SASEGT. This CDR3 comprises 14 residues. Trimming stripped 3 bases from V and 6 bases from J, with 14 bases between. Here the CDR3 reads CASSEPGGQPEAFF. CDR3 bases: TGTGCCAGCAGTGAGCCGGGGGGCCAGCCTGAAGCTTTCTTT.

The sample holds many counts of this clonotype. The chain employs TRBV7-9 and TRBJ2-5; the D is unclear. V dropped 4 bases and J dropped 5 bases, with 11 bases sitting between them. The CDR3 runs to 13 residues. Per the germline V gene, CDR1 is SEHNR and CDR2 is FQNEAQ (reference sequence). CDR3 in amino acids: CASSSGPSETQYF. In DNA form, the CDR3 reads TGTGCCAGCAGCTCGGGTCCCTCGGAGACCCAGTACTTC.